This note documents a single TCR beta chain sequence. Produced via immunoSEQ multiplex PCR; TCRdb's table is partial and in-frame only. The repertoire holds about 54,000 clones, with 80% to 90% as singletons. CDR3 length: 19 residues. Per germline, CDR1 WNHNN and CDR2 SYGVQD (reference sequence). The junction had 15 bases not matched to a gene; V was cut back by 3 bases and J by 2 bases. The data were obtained in a study of blood T cell repertoires in COVID-19. The clonotype comes from a woman between 55 and 75 years old with acute or convalescent COVID-19. This sequence joins TRBV10-1 and TRBJ2-2; 7 bases agree with TRBD1. The sequencing input was peripheral blood. The chain's CDR3 is CASSDFTTGPDLNTGELFF. The DNA for the CDR3 is TGCGCCAGCAGTGATTTTACGACAGGGCCCGACCTCAACACCGGGGAGCTGTTTTTT.